Following are 7 T cell receptor beta chains from one sample sequenced in a study of response to subunit inactivated influenza vaccine. TCRdb independently ran MiXCR on the RT-PCR reads; one entry per CDR3 protein. This sample has fewer than 600,000 distinct CDR3 sequences, with 6.5% to 8% found just once. The sequencing used PBMCs from blood, collected around 2 years after vaccination. The receptors shown here come from a man aged 50-75 years who received an inactivated influenza vaccine.

This clonotype has ten or more counts. This chain connects TRBV4-2 to TRBJ1-2, with 7 bases identical to TRBD1. Germline loops: CDR1 LGHNA, CDR2 YNFKEQ. V gave up 0 bases and J gave up 5 bases; unmatched junction bases: 0. The CDR3 contains 13 residues. The CDR3 loop is CASSQETGYGYTF. In DNA, the CDR3 is TGTGCCAGCAGCCAAGAGACAGGGTATGGCTACACCTTC.

This clonotype was detected a few times. This sequence joins TRBV11-2 and TRBJ2-1; possibly TRBD1 for D (6 bases). The CDR3 is 15 amino acids. In germline, CDR1 is SGHAT, CDR2 FQNNGV. Trimming took off 0 bases at V and 2 bases at J, with 8 bases between the two ends. CDR3 amino acids: CASSLDEGAYNEQFF. The CDR3 DNA sequence: TGTGCCAGCAGCTTAGATGAGGGGGCCTACAATGAGCAGTTCTTC.

Ten or more counts support this clonotype. The chain has TRBV12-3 or TRBV12-4 and TRBJ2-5; D is ambiguous. Trimming removed 4 bases from V and 5 bases from J, with 5 bases in between. This CDR3 is 11 amino acids long. CDR3 amino acids: CASSSRETQYF. The DNA of the CDR3 is TGTGCCAGCAGTTCGAGGGAGACCCAGTACTTC.

This clonotype was detected ten times or more. The J gene is TRBJ2-3, the V gene TRBV5-1; no clear D. V was pared by 7 bases and J by 1 base, with 13 bases between. This CDR3 has 14 amino acids. Germline assignment: CDR1 SGHRS and CDR2 YFSETQ. CDR3 coding DNA: TGCGCCAGCCAACGGAGAGAGCGCACAGATACGCAGTATTTT. Protein: CASQRRERTDTQYF.

There are a few counts of this clonotype. The chain has TRBV12-3 or TRBV12-4 and TRBJ1-5, with a weak D call TRBD1 (5 bases). The ends were cut back, 0 bases at V and 7 bases at J, with 13 bases in the middle. The CDR3 consists of 15 residues. The CDR3 loop is CASSLASAWGQPQHF. CDR3 nucleotide sequence: TGTGCCAGCAGTTTAGCGAGCGCCTGGGGGCAGCCCCAGCATTTT.

The V gene is TRBV7-2, the J gene TRBJ2-2; the D is unclear. The CDR3 is made up of 15 amino acids. Germline CDR1 is SGHTA and CDR2 is FQGNSA. V dropped 1 base and J dropped 6 bases, with 12 bases sitting between them. In DNA, the CDR3 is TGTGCCAGCAGCTTAGGCCTGAGGAGCGCCGGGGAGCTGTTTTTT. Protein sequence: CASSLGLRSAGELFF. The full variable domain, completed using reference TRBV7-2 and TRBJ2-2, is GAGVSQSPSNKVTEKGKDVELRCDPISGHTALYWYRQSLGQGLEFLIYFQGNSAPDKSGLPSDRFSAERTGGSVSTLTIQRTQQEDSAVYLCASSLGLRSAGELFFGEGSRLTVL.

The chain recombines TRBV5-6 with TRBJ2-1, with 11 bases aligning to TRBD1. V was pared by 3 bases and J by 9 bases, with 8 bases of the junction left unmatched. CDR3 length equals 15 residues. Looked up from germline, CDR1 is SGHDT and CDR2 is YYEEEE. The chain's CDR3 is CASSWNAGTGGEQFF. CDR3 nucleotide sequence: TGTGCCAGCAGCTGGAACGCCGGGACAGGGGGTGAGCAGTTCTTC. The entire variable domain, with the rest obtained from reference TRBV5-6 and TRBJ2-1, is as follows: DAGVTQSPTHLIKTRGQQVTLRCSPKSGHDTVSWYQQALGQGPQFIFQYYEEEERQRGNFPDRFSGHQFPNYSSELNVNALLLGDSALYLCASSWNAGTGGEQFFGPGTRLTVL.